A selection of T cell receptor beta chains follows, all from one sample in a study of T cell repertoires in cytomegalovirus infection. Each CDR3 protein gets one entry after TCRdb re-called the reads with MiXCR. The repertoire holds 150,000 to 200,000 distinct CDR3 sequences, with 13% to 15% as singletons. Sequencing was carried out using PBMCs. The receptors come from a human donor in good health (CMV status not recorded). Some clones in this sample may be carry-over from other donors' samples. CDR3s include the opening cysteine and the closing phenylalanine or tryptophan. The order of the fields is J gene, V gene, clone size, D gene, CDR3 DNA, CDR3 protein. The D gene is left open where the match is weak. A row's size may be missing; if present it is once, few, many or a size class.

TRBJ1-1,TRBV2,few,.,TGTGCCAGCACACGACAGCTCACCGCTTTCTTT,CASTRQLTAFF
TRBJ2-7,TRBV18,few,TRBD2,TGTGCCAGCTCCCCAGGGCTAGCGGGAGAGGTCCGAGGGTACGAGCAGTACTTC,CASSPGLAGEVRGYEQYF
TRBJ2-7,TRBV3-1,.,.,TGTGCCAGCAGCCACACCGCTAGCGAGCAGTACTTC,CASSHTASEQYF
TRBJ2-1,TRBV7-2,many,.,TGTGCCAGCAGCTTAGCGGCCGGGATTGAGCAGTTCTTC,CASSLAAGIEQFF
TRBJ2-1,TRBV19,few,TRBD2,TGTGCCAGTAGTCGAATAGCGGTCGGGGGAGGGGATGAGCAGTTCTTC,CASSRIAVGGGDEQFF
TRBJ2-7,TRBV12-5,many,TRBD1,TGTGCTAGTGGTGTTGACAGGGCCCTCGAGCAGTACTTC,CASGVDRALEQYF
TRBJ1-5,TRBV19,few,.,TGTGCCAGTAGTATTGGGAGGGTAGGCAATCAGCCCCAGCATTTT,CASSIGRVGNQPQHF
TRBJ2-2,TRBV10-3,many,TRBD1,TGTGCCATCAGTGAGTCGGACAGGCGGGCGGCCACCGGGGAGCTGTTTTTT,CAISESDRRAATGELFF
TRBJ2-1,TRBV20-1,.,TRBD2,TGCAGTGCCGAGGGACTAGCGGCCTACAATGAGCAGTTCTTC,CSAEGLAAYNEQFF
TRBJ2-2,TRBV5-1,few,.,TGCGCCAGCAGATCCAGGGGGGGGAACACCGGGGAGCTGTTTTTT,CASRSRGGNTGELFF
TRBJ2-2,TRBV24-1,few,.,TGTGCCACCAGTGATCGTTCCGGGTACGATAAGAACACCGGGGAGCTGTTTTTT,CATSDRSGYDKNTGELFF
TRBJ1-2,TRBV7-3,many,.,TGTGCCAGCAGCCCAGGGACCGCGACTAACTATGGCTACACCTTC,CASSPGTATNYGYTF
TRBJ2-1,TRBV4-1,few,.,TGCGCCAGCAGCCTAAGGGGGGGGGCCGGTGATGAGCAGTTCTTC,CASSLRGGAGDEQFF
TRBJ2-6,TRBV29-1,.,.,TGCAGCGTGCTAGGGGGATCTGGGGCCAACGTCCTGACTTTC,CSVLGGSGANVLTF
TRBJ1-2,TRBV7-9,few,.,TGTGCCAGCAGCTTCACGGGAGGCTACACCTTC,CASSFTGGYTF
TRBJ2-1,TRBV18,few,.,TGTGCCAGCTCACCGACGAACAATGAGCAGTTCTTC,CASSPTNNEQFF
TRBJ1-1,TRBV28,many,.,TGTGCCAGCCCTCCTTCGGGGGGGAGGAGGAACACTGAAGCTTTCTTT,CASPPSGGRRNTEAFF
TRBJ2-6,TRBV6-2/TRBV6-3,few,.,TGTGCCAGCAGTGACGGGCCTGGGGCCAACGTCCTGACTTTC,CASSDGPGANVLTF
TRBJ2-6,TRBV19,many,.,TGTGCCAGTACCGGTGGGGCCAACGTCCTGACTTTC,CASTGGANVLTF
TRBJ1-2,TRBV7-6,many,.,TGTGCCAGCAGCCCCTTACGTGGAGTTGCTAACTATGGCTACACCTTC,CASSPLRGVANYGYTF
TRBJ1-1,TRBV30,.,.,TGTGCCTGGAAATGGTGGAGGGACACTGAAGCTTTCTTT,CAWKWWRDTEAFF
TRBJ1-5,TRBV7-2,.,.,TGTGCCAGCAGCCCGGGGGCAGGGTCTGGTCAGCCCCAGCATTTT,CASSPGAGSGQPQHF
TRBJ2-7,TRBV25-1,.,.,TGTGCCAGCCTGGCCGGCTACGAGCAGTACTTC,CASLAGYEQYF
TRBJ2-1,TRBV2,few,.,TGTGCCAGCAGATGGGTGGGAGTAGGTGAGCAGTTCTTC,CASRWVGVGEQFF
TRBJ2-7,TRBV2,.,TRBD1,TGTGCCAGCACCCAAGGGACAGGGGGACTTCCACAGCAGTACTTC,CASTQGTGGLPQQYF
TRBJ2-2,TRBV29-1,.,TRBD2,TGCAGCGTTGAGGGGCGGGAGGGCCTCGGCGGGGAGCTGTTTTTT,CSVEGREGLGGELFF
TRBJ1-2,TRBV20-1,.,.,TGCAGTGCTAGAGATCAGAATGGCTACACCTTC,CSARDQNGYTF